This T cell receptor (beta chain) was identified during a study of blood T cell repertoires in COVID-19 (dated by TCRdb to the early 2020s). Looking at the study overall: Collaborator samples came from the United States, Italy and Spain and covered acute and convalescent phases of COVID-19. Where available, HLA class I and class II types were taken from metadata supplied by the sample provider and were not determined by assay-based typing. The samples were drawn from two sources: the first 160 participants of the ongoing ImmuneRACE study, and fewer than 1,500 subjects contributed by 6 global collaborators. Deeply sampled blood TCRbeta repertoires from subjects exposed to, actively infected with, or recovered from COVID-19 were included in the dataset. A freely available public database, intended as a resource for researchers studying the immune response to SARS-CoV-2, is where the repertoires were released. The prospective study material was composed of cDNA or gDNA derived from T cells, B-cell-depleted T cells, or PBMCs. The sample metadata nearly always contained a de-identified subject ID, COVID-19 status, age in years and sex. What the study reported, not specific to this receptor: Clinical and demographic metadata were provided uncurated, with the amount varying by source and participant.

To note about this clone: This clone's antigen is unknown. Base qualities are not recorded, but no much larger clone differs from it by a single base.

Enrolling through a virtual design, the prospective study's participants ranged in age from roughly 18 to 90 years and lived across 20 to 30 United States geographic areas. In the prospective study, participants were assigned to cohorts based on the clinical history participants reported in a screening survey and a study questionnaire. Recovered participants in ImmuneRACE Cohort 3 were defined as having two consecutive negative NP/OP PCR tests, clearance from a healthcare professional, or resolution of symptoms. Mobile phlebotomists in the prospective study collected whole blood, serum and a nasopharyngeal or oropharyngeal swab from every participant. Participants in the prospective study had the option to provide additional blood draws and questionnaires over a roughly 2-month period. Before DNA extraction, blood samples from the prospective study were shipped at room temperature or frozen. TCRbeta CDR3 regions were amplified from genomic DNA using the immunoSEQ Assay, a bias-controlled multiplex PCR. Regarding the original processing steps: The number of nucleated cells in each sample was estimated from the amplification of reference gene primers within the assay. To quantify the absolute abundance of each unique TCRbeta CDR3 rearrangement, sequence reads were collapsed and filtered. For each sample, productive Simpson clonality was calculated as the square root of Simpson's diversity index across productive rearrangements. TCRdb retrieved this table from immuneACCESS and kept in-frame rearrangements only. Not all clones are present; in checked studies, unresolved V genes account for under half, and no reason is known for the remainder. V and J calls and clone size are those listed in that table; D and trimming were worked out from the DNA. For this sample there are 160,000 or so clones; under 90% appear just once. The ten most abundant clones make up 3% to 3.5% of the sample.

This TCR came from a woman in her sixties who had recovered from COVID-19. The sample comprised PBMCs or T cells enriched from blood (not recorded which).

The CDR3 in this case is CASSLGQLNSPLHF. The nucleotide sequence reads as follows: TGTGCCAGCAGCTTAGGACAGTTAAATTCACCCCTCCACTTT. The chain uses TRBV7-4 and TRBJ1-6; the D gene is perhaps TRBD1, on 5 matching bases. Sequences SGHVT (CDR1) and SQSDAQ (CDR2) are obtained from the germline V gene. Including the terminal cysteine and phenylalanine, the CDR3 comprises 14 residues. Here the CDR3 DNA is all that survives: 42 bases in frame from base 1. Trimming at the junction amounts to 1 base on V and 7 bases on J, and the germline ends lie 8 bases apart.